This TCR beta chain appears in the sequencing data of a study of shared clonotypes between healthy human individuals. Study-wide results and caveats: What limited the represented genetic and exposure-history diversity was the small number of donors. A handful of donors shared about 5% of their naive CD4 clonotypes.

Healthy HIV-negative adults without recent acute infections or vaccinations served as donors. V lost 10 bases and J lost 1; bases outside the gene matches: 4. The CDR3 has 13 residues. From germline, CDR1 is ENHRY and CDR2 SYGVKD. It was at deep level that the assay was run. Clones were sequenced by immunoSEQ multiplex PCR, and TCRdb holds only the in-frame ones, with some missing. The sample contains roughly 700,000 clones, less than 85% of which appear only once. Comments on this clone: What it binds is not known.

Sequenced sample: memory CD4+ T cells sorted from blood. The subset is: CD45RA-negative fraction. V is TRBV10-3 and J is TRBJ2-3; TRBD1 matches at 8 bases. The TCR originated in a woman younger than 45 in good health. Written as DNA, the CDR3 is TGTGCCACCGGACAGGGAGGCACAGATACGCAGTATTTT. Protein product: CATGQGGTDTQYF.